This T cell receptor (beta chain) is from a study of T cell responses to AZD1222 COVID-19 vaccine. Overall study context: Recipients boosted at about 4 weeks or about 12 weeks are pooled. Study conclusions and caveats: Seropositivity was recorded at baseline in only a handful of AZD1222 recipients. Within unmutated variant regions lay the reported targets of nearly half of spike-specific TCRs. Clonal diversity was possibly underestimated; the donors were predominantly white British and more often female.

With 3 bases clipped from V and 0 bases from J, the junction kept 3 bases outside the gene matches. CDR1 MNHEY and CDR2 SMNVEV come from the germline V gene (reference sequence). CDR3 length equals 15 residues. Measured with immunoSEQ multiplex PCR; TCRdb has only the in-frame clones, and not every one. This sample carries some 160,000 clones, approximately 90% of them seen once, and the ten largest clones take approximately 4.4%. About this clone itself: Its antigen is not identified.

V gene TRBV27 combines with J gene TRBJ2-7, with 9 bases matching TRBD2. The sequencing used peripheral blood, collected on day 0 of AZD1222 vaccination. The TCR sequence derives from an adult in good health. CDR3 amino acids: CASSLASGASYEQYF. The DNA of the CDR3 is TGTGCCAGCAGTTTGGCTAGCGGGGCCTCCTACGAGCAGTACTTC.